One sample yielded the 26 T cell receptor beta chains listed below, sequenced in a study of glioma-infiltrating T cells after dendritic cell vaccination. TCRdb's copy holds only in-frame clones and misses some; the assay was immunoSEQ multiplex PCR. The table shows over 2,500 clones, with 60% to 80% occurring only once. The specimen was tumor tissue, collected before dendritic cell vaccination. These receptors were collected from a human donor with glioblastoma.

This sequence joins TRBV11-3 and TRBJ1-1; D not certain. Germline-derived CDR1 and CDR2 are SGHNT and YENEEA. The V end lost 5 bases, the J end lost 5 bases, and 18 bases lay between the germline ends. The CDR3 is 15 amino acids. This chain's CDR3 is CASSETGGSLTEAFF. In DNA, the CDR3 is TGTGCCAGCAGCGAAACTGGCGGGTCATTAACTGAAGCTTTCTTT.

This chain joins TRBV6-5 and TRBJ1-2; 7 bases fit TRBD1. The germline gives CDR1 MNHEY, CDR2 SVGAGI. The CDR3 consists of 13 residues. With 5 bases clipped from V and 8 bases from J, the junction kept 8 bases outside the gene matches. The CDR3 nucleotides read TGTGCCAGCAGTCCAAACAGGGGTCAGGGCTACACCTTC. This encodes CASSPNRGQGYTF.

This sequence joins TRBV27 and TRBJ1-2; perhaps TRBD1 as D (5 bases). This CDR3 region has 14 residues. Trimming shortened V by 1 base and J by 8 bases, and 14 bases separated the two germline ends. In germline, CDR1 is MNHEY, CDR2 SMNVEV (reference sequence). The CDR3 DNA reads TGTGCCAGCAGTTTATGGGCAGGGTCGGAGGGCTACACCTTC. It translates to CASSLWAGSEGYTF.

The chain carries TRBV2 and TRBJ2-5, with unresolved D. The germline V and J ends were trimmed by 1 base and 3 bases, with 6 bases remaining between them. Germline loops: CDR1 SNHLY, CDR2 FYNNEI. The CDR3 has 13 residues. The CDR3 nucleotides are TGTGCCAGCAGTGAAGATTCCGAAGAGACCCAGTACTTC. The encoded protein is CASSEDSEETQYF.

The chain combines TRBV7-2 with TRBJ2-2; 11 nucleotides agree with TRBD2. CDR1 SGHTA and CDR2 FQGNSA come from the germline V gene. Unmatched junction bases numbered 7, after V lost 6 bases and J lost 4 bases. The CDR3 is made up of 16 amino acids. The CDR3: CASRLSGGAVTGELFF. For the CDR3, the DNA is TGTGCCAGCAGACTTAGCGGGGGGGCTGTCACCGGGGAGCTGTTTTTT.

V usage is TRBV10-2 and J usage is TRBJ2-7; tentative D call: TRBD2 (6 bases). CDR3 size: 12 residues. The germline V gene encodes CDR1 WSHSY and CDR2 SAAADI. V shed 5 bases and J shed 4 bases, with 9 bases lying between them. The chain's CDR3 is CASSQEGYEQYF. Written as DNA, the CDR3 is TGCGCCAGCAGTCAGGAGGGTTACGAGCAGTACTTC.

Concerning this clone: Germline is not matched at one junction end, which may reflect a read error. The sample has other DNA sequences that encode this CDR3 too. V usage is TRBV5-3 and J usage is TRBJ1-6, with 9 bases that match TRBD1. TRBV5-3 has ORF status, its function being uncertain. The CDR3 covers 19 residues. Here the CDR3 DNA reads TGTGCCAGAAGCCCCTGGACAGGGGCAAAAAGCTCCTATAATTCCCCCCTCCACTTT. Translating it yields CARSPWTGAKSSYNSPLHF.

The sample holds a few counts of this clone. V and J are TRBV4-3 and TRBJ1-6, with D tentatively TRBD1 (5 bases). This CDR3 has 13 amino acids. Germline CDR1 reads LGHNA; CDR2 reads YSLEER. V lost 0 bases and J lost 10, with 7 bases in between. The CDR3 DNA reads TGCGCCAGCAGCCAAGATCGGGGGTCACCCCTCCACTTT. Amino acid sequence: CASSQDRGSPLHF.

The chain uses TRBV11-2 and TRBJ2-3, with TRBD2 identical over 15 bases. CDR1 and CDR2 from the germline V gene are SGHAT and FQNNGV. J gave up 3 bases and V 5 bases, and 6 bases lay outside the gene matches. The CDR3 has 17 amino acids. This chain's CDR3 is CASSPGTSGGRTDTQYF. CDR3 bases: TGTGCCAGCAGCCCGGGGACTAGCGGGGGGAGGACAGATACGCAGTATTTT.

V gene TRBV5-5 combines with J gene TRBJ2-3; tentative D call: TRBD1 (7 bases). CDR3 length: 18 amino acids. Germline V lookup: CDR1 SGHKS, CDR2 YYEKEE (reference sequence). V lost 4 bases, J lost 0 bases, and 21 bases lay in between. The CDR3: CASSVTDGGTASTDTQYF. The CDR3 DNA is TGTGCCAGCAGCGTGACGGATGGAGGGACAGCTAGCACAGATACGCAGTATTTT.

This clone has a handful of counts. V gene TRBV5-1 combines with J gene TRBJ2-2; D not certain. The germline V gene has CDR1 SGHRS and CDR2 YFSETQ. The CDR3 covers 15 residues. V shed 4 bases and J shed 1 base, with 11 bases lying between them. The CDR3: CASSQSLLNTGELFF. CDR3 DNA sequence: TGCGCCAGCAGCCAATCCTTACTGAACACCGGGGAGCTGTTTTTT.

The chain joins TRBV15 to TRBJ1-5; 8 bases map to TRBD1. V lost 0 bases, J lost 6 bases, and 13 bases stayed unmatched. The CDR3 sequence is 18 residues long. The germline gives CDR1 LNHNV, CDR2 YYDKDF (reference sequence). In DNA form, the CDR3 reads TGTGCCACCAGCAGAGATTTGGCGGCCCAGGGGGCAAGTCAGCCCCAGCATTTT. Its protein product is CATSRDLAAQGASQPQHF.

The chain combines TRBV5-6 with TRBJ2-1; 7 bases line up with TRBD1. Germline values: CDR1 SGHDT, CDR2 YYEEEE. This CDR3 has 15 amino acids. J lost 7 bases, V lost 4 bases, and 11 bases had no gene match. Written as DNA, the CDR3 is TGTGCCAGCAGCCCGGGGACAGAGCTATGGAATGAGCAGTTCTTC. It is translated as CASSPGTELWNEQFF. Supplemented by reference TRBV5-6 and TRBJ2-1, the full variable domain reads DAGVTQSPTHLIKTRGQQVTLRCSPKSGHDTVSWYQQALGQGPQFIFQYYEEEERQRGNFPDRFSGHQFPNYSSELNVNALLLGDSALYLCASSPGTELWNEQFFGPGTRLTVL.

Within the sample, this clone is large. The chain has TRBV19 and TRBJ1-1; 9 nucleotides line up with TRBD1. This CDR3 is built from 15 residues. With V trimmed by 4 bases and J by 4 bases, 7 bases remained unmatched. Germline assignment: CDR1 LNHDA and CDR2 SQIVND (reference sequence). CDR3 sequence reads: CASSTDRGGGTEAFF. The CDR3 DNA follows: TGTGCCAGTAGTACGGACAGGGGAGGAGGCACTGAAGCTTTCTTT.

The V gene is TRBV6-6, the J gene TRBJ2-5, with D maybe TRBD2 (6 bases). CDR1 and CDR2 from the germline V gene are MNHNY and SVGAGI (reference sequence). V lost 0 bases, J lost 2 bases, and 13 bases lay in between. The CDR3 extends over 16 amino acids. CDR3 nucleotides: TGTGCCAGCAGTTACTCGATCGGGGGTCAACAAGAGACCCAGTACTTC. It is translated as CASSYSIGGQQETQYF.

The CDR3 sequence is CASSQGGGYEQYF. The CDR3, as DNA: TGCGCCAGCAGCCAAGGAGGTGGGTACGAGCAGTACTTC. The chain couples TRBV4-1 to TRBJ2-7, with D hard to call. The length of the CDR3 is 13 residues. Germline CDR1 is MGHRA and CDR2 is YSYEKL. V was cut by 1 base and J by 4 bases, with 8 bases left in between.

This clone is large by share. V is TRBV19 and J is TRBJ1-4; 9 bases line up with TRBD1. The CDR3 covers 18 residues. The germline CDR1 and CDR2 sequences are LNHDA and SQIVND (reference sequence). Germline trimming cut 6 bases from V and 0 bases from J; bases unmatched to any gene: 11. The CDR3 reads CASRGDRASLATNEKLFF. CDR3 nucleotides: TGTGCCAGTAGGGGGGACAGGGCCTCACTTGCAACTAATGAAAAACTGTTTTTT.

This clone was recorded only once. The V and J genes are TRBV30 and TRBJ1-6, with a tentative D call TRBD1 (6 bases). V lost 0 bases and J 7 bases, leaving 7 bases between the germline ends. This CDR3 has 13 amino acids. The germline CDR1 and CDR2 sequences are GTSNPN and SVGIG (reference sequence). The CDR3 here is CAWSVQGNSPLHF. The DNA of the CDR3 is TGTGCCTGGAGTGTACAGGGAAATTCACCCCTCCACTTT.

J is TRBJ2-1 and V is TRBV19, with D possibly matching TRBD2 (5 bases). The CDR3 length is 14 residues. Per the germline V gene, CDR1 is LNHDA and CDR2 is SQIVND (reference sequence). Trimming removed 4 bases at V and 7 bases at J, with 14 bases between. CDR3 coding DNA: TGTGCCAGTAGTACTAGACGGACTCCTAATGAGCAGTTCTTC. This sequence encodes CASSTRRTPNEQFF.

V usage is TRBV28 and J usage is TRBJ2-7, with D perhaps TRBD2 (6 bases). The V gene lost 4 bases and the J gene lost 4 bases, with 11 bases spanning the gap. This CDR3 region has 13 residues. The germline V gene has CDR1 MDHEN and CDR2 SYDVKM. CDR3 sequence: CASSSGGNYEQYF. CDR3 coding DNA: TGTGCCAGCAGTTCTGGGGGGAATTACGAGCAGTACTTC.

The rearrangement links TRBV27 to TRBJ2-1; TRBD2 might be the D (6 bases). Trimming pared 3 bases from V and 9 bases from J, leaving 12 bases between. Germline loops: CDR1 MNHEY, CDR2 SMNVEV (reference sequence). The CDR3 has 13 amino acids. Here the CDR3 reads CASSFWRGTEQFF. The CDR3 coding sequence is TGTGCCAGCAGTTTTTGGAGGGGCACTGAGCAGTTCTTC.

The chain joins TRBV2 to TRBJ1-1; D may be TRBD1 (5 bases). V was pared by 3 bases and J by 4 bases, with 12 bases between. Per the germline V gene, CDR1 is SNHLY and CDR2 is FYNNEI. The CDR3 consists of 14 residues. The CDR3 protein is CASSESGGGTEAFF. DNA for the CDR3: TGTGCCAGCAGTGAGAGCGGCGGGGGCACTGAAGCTTTCTTT.

This clone was seen only a few times. The rearrangement uses TRBV4-3 and TRBJ2-5; 8 bases align to TRBD2. The germline gives CDR1 LGHNA, CDR2 YSLEER. J was trimmed by 9 bases and V by 1 base; bases with no gene match: 10. The CDR3 covers 15 residues. CDR3 protein: CASSQVHRREEPQYF. The CDR3, as DNA: TGCGCCAGCAGCCAAGTTCACAGGCGGGAGGAGCCCCAGTACTTC.

The rearrangement joins TRBV7-2 to TRBJ2-2; TRBD2 matches at 12 bases. This CDR3 comprises 17 residues. The V gene's germline CDR1 is SGHTA and CDR2 FQGNSA. V lost 5 bases to trimming and J lost 5 bases; unmatched junction nucleotides: 9. In DNA, the CDR3 is TGTGCCAGCAGCGCGATGACTAGCGGGGGACTTACCGGGGAGCTGTTTTTT. This codes for CASSAMTSGGLTGELFF. The complete variable domain, with remaining parts taken from reference TRBV7-2 and TRBJ2-2, reads GAGVSQSPSNKVTEKGKDVELRCDPISGHTALYWYRQSLGQGLEFLIYFQGNSAPDKSGLPSDRFSAERTGGSVSTLTIQRTQQEDSAVYLCASSAMTSGGLTGELFFGEGSRLTVL.

The gene calls are TRBV7-3 and TRBJ2-1; no definite D call. Trimming removed 1 base from V and 4 bases from J, with 5 bases in between. This CDR3 region has 13 residues. Germline V CDR1 and CDR2: SGHTA, FQGTGA. The CDR3 loop is CASSLNGYNEQFF. DNA of the CDR3: TGTGCCAGCAGCTTAAACGGGTACAATGAGCAGTTCTTC.

The rearrangement links TRBV19 to TRBJ1-2; D possibly corresponds to TRBD1 (6 bases). Germline V lookup: CDR1 LNHDA, CDR2 SQIVND (reference sequence). V lost 6 bases to trimming and J lost 5 bases, with 13 bases between them. CDR3 length: 13 amino acids. The CDR3 DNA reads as TGTGCCAGTAGCCCCTCAGGGGTGTATGGCTACACCTTC. Its translation: CASSPSGVYGYTF.